Described below is a single TCR beta chain sequence and its context. Measured with immunoSEQ multiplex PCR; TCRdb has only the in-frame clones, and not every one. Of roughly 55,000 clones in the sample, 92% were seen once. This specimen comes from a study of control samples from healthy donors and cancer patients. The CDR3 extends over 14 amino acids. The germline gives CDR1 MNHEY, CDR2 SVGAGI. Trimming stripped 5 bases from V and 0 bases from J, with 8 bases between. This sequence was found in a man aged 40-49 years with colorectal cancer. Sequencing was done on a sample of PBMCs. This chain links TRBV6-5 with TRBJ2-1; D ambiguous. Written as DNA, the CDR3 is TGTGCCAGCAGTACCACGGTCTCCTACAATGAGCAGTTCTTC. Translation gives CASSTTVSYNEQFF.